This T cell receptor (beta chain) was retrieved from a study of blood T cell repertoires in COVID-19. About the study: Donors in the United States, Italy and Spain gave samples during acute or convalescent COVID-19. Sample material is recorded as cDNA or gDNA derived from T cells, B-cell-depleted T cells, or PBMCs.

The germline V gene has CDR1 KGHSH and CDR2 LQKENI. CDR3 length equals 15 residues. J gave up 2 bases and V 0 bases, and 1 base lay outside the gene matches. As originally analysed: Amplification from reference gene primers served as the basis for estimated nucleated cell counts. Using immunoSEQ multiplex PCR, the repertoire was profiled, and TCRdb retains in-frame clones only, with some absent. V and J calls and clone size are copied from that table; D and trimming were computed from the DNA. Among 150,000 to 180,000 clones listed, around 74% were seen once. The clonotype comes from a woman of 80 years or more with acute or convalescent COVID-19. Specimen: peripheral blood. J is TRBJ1-3 and V is TRBV18; 7 nucleotides match TRBD1. The CDR3 loop reads CASSPPDRAGNTIYF. The CDR3 DNA sequence: TGTGCCAGCTCACCACCAGACAGGGCTGGAAACACCATATATTTT.